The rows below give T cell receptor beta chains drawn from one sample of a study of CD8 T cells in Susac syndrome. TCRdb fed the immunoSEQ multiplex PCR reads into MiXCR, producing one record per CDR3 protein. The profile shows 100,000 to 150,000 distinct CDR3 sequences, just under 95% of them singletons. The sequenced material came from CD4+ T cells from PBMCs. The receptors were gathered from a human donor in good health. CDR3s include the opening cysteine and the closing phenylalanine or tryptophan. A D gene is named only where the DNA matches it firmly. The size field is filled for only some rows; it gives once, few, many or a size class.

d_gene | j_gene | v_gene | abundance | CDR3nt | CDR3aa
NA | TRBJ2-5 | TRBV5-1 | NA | TGCGCCAGCAGCTTGGGAGGGTCGTACCAAGAGACCCAGTACTTC | CASSLGGSYQETQYF
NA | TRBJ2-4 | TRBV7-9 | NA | TGTGCCAGCAGCTTAGAACAGCGGAGAGGGGACAAAAACATTCAGTACTTC | CASSLEQRRGDKNIQYF
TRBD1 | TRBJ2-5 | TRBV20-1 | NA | TGCAGTGCTAGGCTGCGGGGACAGGGACAAGGGACCCAGTACTTC | CSARLRGQGQGTQYF
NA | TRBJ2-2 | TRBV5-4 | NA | TGTGCCAGCAGCAACAGCTATCCGGGGGAGCTGTTTTTT | CASSNSYPGELFF
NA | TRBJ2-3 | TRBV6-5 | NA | TGTGCCAGCAGTGTCCCCCTTAGACGGACGCAGTATTTT | CASSVPLRRTQYF
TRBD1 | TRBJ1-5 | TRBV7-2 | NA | TGTGCCAGCAGCCTAGGGACAGCCACGAATCAGCCCCAGCATTTT | CASSLGTATNQPQHF
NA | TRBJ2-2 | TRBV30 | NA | TGTGCCTGGAGTAGGGATACGACGAACACCGGGGAGCTGTTTTTT | CAWSRDTTNTGELFF
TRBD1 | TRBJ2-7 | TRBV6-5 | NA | TGTGCCAGCAGGGCCCCGGGACAGGGAAACCACGAGCAGTACTTC | CASRAPGQGNHEQYF
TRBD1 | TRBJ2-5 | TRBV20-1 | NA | TGCAGTGCCAGCAGGGACAGGGGCATGGAGACCCAGTACTTC | CSASRDRGMETQYF
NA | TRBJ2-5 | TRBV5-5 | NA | TGTGCCAGCAGCCTCTCGGGGGTACGACAAGAGACCCAGTACTTC | CASSLSGVRQETQYF
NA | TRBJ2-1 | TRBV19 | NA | TGTGCCAGTAGTATCCTAGCCGGGAGAGCCTACAATGAGCAGTTCTTC | CASSILAGRAYNEQFF
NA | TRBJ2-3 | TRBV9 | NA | TGTGCCAGCAGCGGACCCTCGGCGCTAAGCACAGATACGCAGTATTTT | CASSGPSALSTDTQYF
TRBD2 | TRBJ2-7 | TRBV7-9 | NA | TGTGCCAGCAGCTTAGGCGGCGGGAGAGTGCGCGAGCAGTACTTC | CASSLGGGRVREQYF
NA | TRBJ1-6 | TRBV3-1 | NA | TGTGCCAGCAGCCAGGCCTGGGGGGATTCACCCCTCCACTTT | CASSQAWGDSPLHF
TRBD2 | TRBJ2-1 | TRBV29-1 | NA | TGCAGCGTCCGTAGCGGGGGGGTTTACAATGAGCAGTTCTTC | CSVRSGGVYNEQFF
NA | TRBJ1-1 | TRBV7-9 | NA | TGTGCCAGCAGCTTAGGGGTGGGGCTTCTCGATTCCAACACTGAAGCTTTCTTT | CASSLGVGLLDSNTEAFF
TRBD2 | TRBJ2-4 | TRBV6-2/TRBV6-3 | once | TGTGCCAGCAGCCAGGGACTAGCGGGAGGACTAGCCAAAAACATTCAGTACTTC | CASSQGLAGGLAKNIQYF
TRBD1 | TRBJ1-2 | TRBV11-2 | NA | TGTGCCAGCAGCCGTCCCGGGACAGGGATTGGCTACACCTTC | CASSRPGTGIGYTF
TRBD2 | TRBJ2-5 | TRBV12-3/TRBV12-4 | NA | TGTGCCAGCAGTCCACTCTCGGGAGGGGAGACCCAGTACTTC | CASSPLSGGETQYF
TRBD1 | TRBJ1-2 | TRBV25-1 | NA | TGTGCCAGCAGTGCCGGACAGGGTGGCTATGGCTACACCTTC | CASSAGQGGYGYTF
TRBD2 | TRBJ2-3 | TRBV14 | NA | TGTGCCAGCAGCCAAGATTGGGCAGCGGGAAGAACAGATACGCAGTATTTT | CASSQDWAAGRTDTQYF
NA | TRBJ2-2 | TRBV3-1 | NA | TGTGCCAGCAGCCAAGGAAGAACCGGGGAGCTGTTTTTT | CASSQGRTGELFF
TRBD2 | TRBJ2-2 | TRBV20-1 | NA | TGCAGTGCTAGAGTTACCCCGGGACTAGCGTTGGGCGCCGGGGAGCTGTTTTTT | CSARVTPGLALGAGELFF
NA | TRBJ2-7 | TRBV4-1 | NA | TGCGCCAGCAGCCAAGTCCACTCCTACGAGCAGTACTTC | CASSQVHSYEQYF
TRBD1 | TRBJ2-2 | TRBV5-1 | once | TGCGCCAGCAGCGCGCCTACAGGGGCCGGGGAGCTGTTTTTT | CASSAPTGAGELFF
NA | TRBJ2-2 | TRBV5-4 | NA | TGTGCCAGCAGCTTGGGTCCACAGGGAACTGGCGGGGAGCTGTTTTTT | CASSLGPQGTGGELFF
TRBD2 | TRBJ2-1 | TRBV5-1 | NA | TGCGCCAGCAGCTTGGGACTAGCTTCGGTCAATGAGCAGTTCTTC | CASSLGLASVNEQFF
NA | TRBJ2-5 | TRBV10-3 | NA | TGTGCCATCAGTCTAGAAGTAAAAGAGACCCAGTACTTC | CAISLEVKETQYF
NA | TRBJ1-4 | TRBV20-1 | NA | TGCAGTGCTAGTTCTAGGGTTACTAATGAAAAACTGTTTTTT | CSASSRVTNEKLFF
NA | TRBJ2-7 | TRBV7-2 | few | TGTGCCAGCAGTCGGGGATCCTACGAGCAGTACTTC | CASSRGSYEQYF
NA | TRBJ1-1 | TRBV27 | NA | TGTGCCAGCAGTTTACGGGGGGCGGGGGTGAACACTGAAGCTTTCTTT | CASSLRGAGVNTEAFF
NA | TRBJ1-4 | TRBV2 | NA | TGTGCCAGCAGTGGCGCAACTAATGAAAAACTGTTTTTT | CASSGATNEKLFF
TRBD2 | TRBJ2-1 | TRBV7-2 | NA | TGTGCCAGCAGCTCGACCGGGACTAGCTTCGGTTACAATGAGCAGTTCTTC | CASSSTGTSFGYNEQFF
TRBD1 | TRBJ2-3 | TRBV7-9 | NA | TGTGCCAGCAGCTACCTGCAGGGGGCAGGCACAGATACGCAGTATTTT | CASSYLQGAGTDTQYF
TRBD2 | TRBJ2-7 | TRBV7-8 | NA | TGTGCCAGCAGCCCCCCCCAGCGGGAGACCCACGAGCAGTACTTC | CASSPPQRETHEQYF
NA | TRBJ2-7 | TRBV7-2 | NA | TGTGCCAGCAGCTTATCTACGGGGTACGAGCAGTACTTC | CASSLSTGYEQYF
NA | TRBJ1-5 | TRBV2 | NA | TGTGCCAGCAGTGAAGGGGGGGCTAACAATCAGCCCCAGCATTTT | CASSEGGANNQPQHF
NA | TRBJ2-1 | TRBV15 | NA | TGTGCCACCAGCATGGCACGGGGCGGTGAGCAGTTCTTC | CATSMARGGEQFF
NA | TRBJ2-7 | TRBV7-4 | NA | TGTGCCAGCAGCTTATCTCTCCCCCGTTACGAGCAGTACTTC | CASSLSLPRYEQYF
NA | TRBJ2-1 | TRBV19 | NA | TGTGCCAGTAGTATTGGCAGTCAAAATGAGCAGTTCTTC | CASSIGSQNEQFF
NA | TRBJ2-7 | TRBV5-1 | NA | TGCGCCAGCAGCAACGCAGGAGGCTCCTACGAGCAGTACTTC | CASSNAGGSYEQYF
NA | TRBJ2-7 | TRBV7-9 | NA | TGTGCCAGCAGCTTTCAACAGCGTTCCTACGAGCAGTACTTC | CASSFQQRSYEQYF
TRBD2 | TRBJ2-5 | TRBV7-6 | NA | TGTGCCAGCAGCTCCAAACAATGGACTAGCGGGGATAAAGAGACCCAGTACTTC | CASSSKQWTSGDKETQYF
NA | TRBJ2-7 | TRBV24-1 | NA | TGTGCCCCCCACCTGGCCACGCGGGTACACGAGCAGTACTTC | CAPHLATRVHEQYF
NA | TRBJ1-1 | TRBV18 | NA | TGTGCCAGCTCACCGCGACAGGTACAGGACACTGAAGCTTTCTTT | CASSPRQVQDTEAFF
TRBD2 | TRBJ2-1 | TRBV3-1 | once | TGTGCCAGCAGCCAAGATCCGGGGGGACTAGCGGGAAGTGAGCAGTTCTTC | CASSQDPGGLAGSEQFF
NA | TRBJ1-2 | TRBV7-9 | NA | TGTGCCAGCAGCTTAGTCAACTCGGGGGGCGGCTACACCTTC | CASSLVNSGGGYTF
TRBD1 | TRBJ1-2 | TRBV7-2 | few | TGTGCCAGCAGCTTAGGTGGACAGGGTCGCTATGGCTACACCTTC | CASSLGGQGRYGYTF
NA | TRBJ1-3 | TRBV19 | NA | TGTGCCAGTAAAGCAGGGCCAACCATATATTTT | CASKAGPTIYF
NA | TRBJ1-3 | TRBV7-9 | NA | TGTGCCAGCAGCCCCATCCAAAGGACGGAAAACACCATATATTTT | CASSPIQRTENTIYF
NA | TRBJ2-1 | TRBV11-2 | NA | TGTGCCAGCAGCTTAGGCTCCAGGGGCGGTGAGCAGTTCTTC | CASSLGSRGGEQFF
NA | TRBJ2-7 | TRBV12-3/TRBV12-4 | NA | TGTGCCAGCACCTTAAGGGCTACCTACGAGCAGTACTTC | CASTLRATYEQYF
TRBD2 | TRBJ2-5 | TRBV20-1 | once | TGCAGTGCGGATCGATTTGGAGCGGGAGCGGAGACCCAGTACTTC | CSADRFGAGAETQYF